Listed here are 9 T cell receptor beta chains from one sample, sequenced in a study of cytomegalovirus exposure and HLA in healthy donors. The PCR contained 60 Vbeta and 13 Jbeta primers. Assay used: immunoSEQ multiplex PCR; TCRdb lists only in-frame clones, some missing. The sample contains 150,000 to 200,000 clones, around three quarters of which appear only once. Sequencing was done on a sample of PBMCs. These receptors were collected from a woman in her twenties or thirties in good health and CMV-seropositive.

This clone has just a few counts. The J gene is TRBJ1-4, the V gene TRBV4-1; D call uncertain. The CDR3 is 16 residues long. In germline, CDR1 is MGHRA, CDR2 YSYEKL. The V end was cut by 0 bases, the J end by 8 bases, with 16 bases between. CDR3 nucleotides: TGCGCCAGCAGCCAAGACTTAGGAGGGATATGGGAAAAACTGTTTTTT. Encoded protein: CASSQDLGGIWEKLFF.

This clone was seen more than once but under ten times. The CDR3 reads CASRGQVGLYGYTF. The CDR3 bases are TGTGCCAGCAGAGGACAGGTCGGCCTCTATGGCTACACCTTC. The chain links TRBV25-1 to TRBJ1-2; TRBD1 aligns across 7 bases. The germline V gene encodes CDR1 MGHDK and CDR2 SYGVNS. With V trimmed by 6 bases and J by 4 bases, 8 bases remained unmatched. The CDR3 is 14 residues long.

The V gene is TRBV5-1, the J gene TRBJ2-7; 7 bases line up with TRBD1. CDR3 size: 13 residues. Germline V gene lookup returns CDR1 SGHRS and CDR2 YFSETQ. J lost 3 bases, V lost 2 bases, and 2 bases had no gene match. The CDR3 is CASSLQGYYEQYF. CDR3 DNA sequence: TGCGCCAGCAGCTTACAGGGGTACTACGAGCAGTACTTC. Filled out from reference TRBV5-1 and TRBJ2-7, the complete variable domain reads KAGVTQTPRYLIKTRGQQVTLSCSPISGHRSVSWYQQTPGQGLQFLFEYFSETQRNKGNFPGRFSGRQFSNSRSEMNVSTLELGDSALYLCASSLQGYYEQYFGPGTRLTVT.

The table lists this clone with a count of one. V is TRBV19 and J is TRBJ1-5, with 9 bases matching TRBD1. This CDR3 is built from 17 residues. The germline gives CDR1 LNHDA, CDR2 SQIVND (reference sequence). After removal of 4 bases from V and 3 bases from J, the junction contained 10 bases not matched to a gene. CDR3 sequence (DNA): TGTGCCAGTAGTACGACCTGGGACAGGGTGATCAATCAGCCCCAGCATTTT. Translated: CASSTTWDRVINQPQHF.

The chain couples TRBV6-5 to TRBJ2-7; 11 nucleotides agree with TRBD2. The V segment lost 6 bases and the J segment 4 bases; nucleotides outside the gene matches: 8. This CDR3 is 15 amino acids long. Germline V gene sequence: CDR1 MNHEY, CDR2 SVGAGI. The DNA for the CDR3 is TGTGCCAGCAGAAGGGTTAGACTAGCGGGGTACGAGCAGTACTTC. It yields the protein CASRRVRLAGYEQYF.

This clone occurred once. The chain employs TRBV7-2 and TRBJ1-3, with D unclear. The length of the CDR3 is 15 residues. Deletions cut 1 base from V and 4 bases from J, with 11 bases between. Germline CDR1 is SGHTA and CDR2 is FQGNSA. The CDR3 protein is CASSLVHSLGNTIYF. The CDR3 region has the DNA TGTGCCAGCAGCTTAGTTCACAGCTTGGGAAACACCATATATTTT. The whole variable domain, filled in from reference TRBV7-2 and TRBJ1-3, reads GAGVSQSPSNKVTEKGKDVELRCDPISGHTALYWYRQSLGQGLEFLIYFQGNSAPDKSGLPSDRFSAERTGGSVSTLTIQRTQQEDSAVYLCASSLVHSLGNTIYFGEGSWLTVV.

A few counts support this clone. The rearrangement links TRBV4-3 to TRBJ2-3; TRBD2 agrees at 9 bases. With V trimmed by 0 bases and J by 3 bases, 7 bases remained unmatched. Germline V lookup: CDR1 LGHNA, CDR2 YSLEER. This CDR3 contains 17 residues. CDR3 region: CASSQEMRGGITDTQYF. CDR3 DNA: TGCGCCAGCAGCCAAGAAATGCGGGGGGGCATAACAGATACGCAGTATTTT.

The chain couples TRBV10-3 to TRBJ2-7; the D is unclear. The CDR3 contains 16 residues. Between the trimmed V and J ends, which lost 5 bases and 1 base, there was a span of 18 bases. Germline CDR1 is ENHRY and CDR2 is SYGVKD. CDR3 in DNA: TGTGCCATCAGTTCGCACGGTTCTGAGAGGTCCTACGAGCAGTACTTC. Residues: CAISSHGSERSYEQYF.

In regard to this clone: Other DNA sequences from this sample encode an identical CDR3 as well. This chain uses TRBV2 with TRBJ1-1; the D is unclear. Trimming took 9 bases from V and 0 from J, leaving 11 bases between them. CDR3 size: 13 residues. The germline gives CDR1 SNHLY, CDR2 FYNNEI. The CDR3 sequence is CASIGQMNTEAFF. In DNA form, the CDR3 reads TGTGCCAGTATTGGTCAGATGAACACTGAAGCTTTCTTT. Together with reference TRBV2 and TRBJ1-1, the CDR3 gives the full variable domain: EPEVTQTPSHQVTQMGQEVILRCVPISNHLYFYWYRQILGQKVEFLVSFYNNEISEKSEIFDDQFSVERPDGSNFTLKIRSTKLEDSAMYFCASIGQMNTEAFFGQGTRLTVV.